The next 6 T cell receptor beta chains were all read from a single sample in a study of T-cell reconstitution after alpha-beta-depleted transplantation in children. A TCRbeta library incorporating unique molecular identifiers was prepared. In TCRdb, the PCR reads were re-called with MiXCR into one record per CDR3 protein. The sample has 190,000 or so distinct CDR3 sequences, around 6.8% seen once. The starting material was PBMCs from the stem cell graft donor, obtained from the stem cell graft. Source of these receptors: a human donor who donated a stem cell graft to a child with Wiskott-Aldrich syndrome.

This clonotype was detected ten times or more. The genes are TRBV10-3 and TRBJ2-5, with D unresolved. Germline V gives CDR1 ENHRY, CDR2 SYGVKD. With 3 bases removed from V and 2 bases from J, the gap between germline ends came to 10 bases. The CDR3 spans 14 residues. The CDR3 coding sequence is TGTGCCATCAGTGAATCTGAGAGACAAGAGACCCAGTACTTC. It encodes CAISESERQETQYF.

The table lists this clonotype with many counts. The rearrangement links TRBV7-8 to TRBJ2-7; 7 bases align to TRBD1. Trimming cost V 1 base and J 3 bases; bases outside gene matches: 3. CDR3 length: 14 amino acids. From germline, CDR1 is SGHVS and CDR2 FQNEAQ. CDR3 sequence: CASSLGQGVYEQYF. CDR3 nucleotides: TGTGCCAGCAGCTTAGGGCAGGGGGTCTACGAGCAGTACTTC.

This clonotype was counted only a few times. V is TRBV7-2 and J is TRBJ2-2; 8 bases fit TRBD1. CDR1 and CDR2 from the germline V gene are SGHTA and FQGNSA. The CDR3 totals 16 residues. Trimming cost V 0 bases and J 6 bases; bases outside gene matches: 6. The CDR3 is CASSLAAGGASGELFF. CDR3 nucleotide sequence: TGTGCCAGCAGCTTAGCGGCAGGGGGCGCGTCCGGGGAGCTGTTTTTT.

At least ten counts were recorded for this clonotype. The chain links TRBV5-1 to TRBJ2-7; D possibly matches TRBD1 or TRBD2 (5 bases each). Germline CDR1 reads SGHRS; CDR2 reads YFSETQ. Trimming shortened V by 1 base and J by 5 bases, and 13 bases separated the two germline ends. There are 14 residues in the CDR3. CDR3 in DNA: TGCGCCAGCAGCTTGTCCGGGACCCTAAACGAGCAGTACTTC. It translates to CASSLSGTLNEQYF.

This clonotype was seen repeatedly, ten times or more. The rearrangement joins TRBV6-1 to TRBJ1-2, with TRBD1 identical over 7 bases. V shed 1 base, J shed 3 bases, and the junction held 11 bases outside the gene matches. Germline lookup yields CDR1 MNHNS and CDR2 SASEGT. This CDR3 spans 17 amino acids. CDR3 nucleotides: TGTGCCAGCAGTGAAGGTAGTGGGACAGCGGGGGACTATGGCTACACCTTC. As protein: CASSEGSGTAGDYGYTF.

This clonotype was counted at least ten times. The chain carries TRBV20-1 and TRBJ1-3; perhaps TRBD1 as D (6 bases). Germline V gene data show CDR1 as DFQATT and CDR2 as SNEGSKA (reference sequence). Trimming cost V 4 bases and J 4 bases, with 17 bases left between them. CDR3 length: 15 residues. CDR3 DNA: TGCAGTGCTACAAAGACAGGACCGACCGGAAACACCATATATTTT. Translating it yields CSATKTGPTGNTIYF.